This is a list of T cell receptor beta chains from one sample in a study of blood T cell repertoires in COVID-19. This table comes from immunoSEQ multiplex PCR, and its TCRdb copy is limited to in-frame clones, with some not included. In the table there are about 210,000 clones, 88% of which are singletons. Sequencing was done on a sample of peripheral blood. The receptors here all came from a man between 65 and 85 years old with acute or convalescent COVID-19. Both conserved end residues are part of each CDR3. D genes are given only for firm matches. Where a row states a size, it is once, few, many or the class of an expanded clone; other rows omit it.

abundance	v_gene	d_gene	j_gene	CDR3aa	CDR3nt
few	TRBV7-9	TRBD1	TRBJ2-7	CASSLAGTEAYEQYF	TGTGCCAGCAGCTTAGCGGGGACAGAGGCCTACGAGCAGTACTTC
-	TRBV5-1	TRBD2	TRBJ2-7	CASSQLAGGPYEQYF	TGCGCCAGCAGCCAACTAGCGGGAGGGCCCTACGAGCAGTACTTC
-	TRBV19	-	TRBJ2-2	CASSISGITGELFF	TGTGCCAGTAGTATATCAGGGATCACCGGGGAGCTGTTTTTT
-	TRBV27	-	TRBJ1-3	CASSLPGSGNTIYF	TGTGCCAGCAGTTTACCAGGGTCTGGAAACACCATATATTTT
-	TRBV10-3	-	TRBJ1-1	CAISESMNTEAFF	TGTGCCATCAGTGAGTCCATGAACACTGAAGCTTTCTTT
-	TRBV7-2	TRBD2	TRBJ2-1	CASSFGSSGSLYEQFF	TGTGCCAGCAGCTTCGGTTCTAGCGGGAGTTTATATGAGCAGTTCTTC
-	TRBV28	-	TRBJ1-4	CASSPGTTNEKLFF	TGTGCCAGCAGCCCAGGTACAACTAATGAAAAACTGTTTTTT
-	TRBV6-1	-	TRBJ2-1	CASSEAPTPGYEQFF	TGTGCCAGCAGTGAAGCGCCGACTCCGGGGTATGAGCAGTTCTTC
once	TRBV21-1	-	TRBJ2-1	CASSPYFGRALNNNEQFF	TGTGCCAGCAGCCCCTACTTCGGGAGGGCCCTAAATAACAATGAGCAGTTCTTC
-	TRBV30	TRBD1	TRBJ1-1	CASKGQGTAEAFF	TGTGCCTCGAAGGGACAGGGGACAGCTGAAGCTTTCTTT
-	TRBV28	-	TRBJ1-4	CASSWGGRTNEKLFF	TGTGCCAGCAGCTGGGGGGGCAGAACTAATGAAAAACTGTTTTTT
-	TRBV11-2	-	TRBJ2-7	CASSPPGSYEQYF	TGTGCCAGCAGCCCCCCGGGCTCCTACGAGCAGTACTTC
-	TRBV19	-	TRBJ1-4	CASSNPTDILKEKLFF	TGTGCCAGTAGTAACCCGACCGACATACTGAAGGAAAAACTGTTTTTT